This T cell receptor (beta chain) comes out of a study of regulatory T cells in long-lasting Graves disease. The authors built TCR beta libraries using iRepertoire HTBI primers and Arm-PCR of CDR3 regions. From the multiplex PCR reads, TCRdb called clonotypes with MiXCR, one entry per CDR3 protein. The table lists approximately 540,000 distinct CDR3 sequences, 9.5% to 15% of them singletons. Trimming stripped 3 bases from V and 2 bases from J, with 12 bases between. The CDR3 has 15 residues. CDR1 is SGHAT, CDR2 FQNNGV, per germline. Whole-study results and caveats: Between persistent patients, fewer than 3,500 public clonotypes were shared, exceeding the roughly 920 shared between new patients.

The time point is: newly diagnosed GD, antithyroid drugs for less than 3 months. The TCR library was made from RNA extracted from PBMCs. On this clonotype: Its specificity is unknown.

These sequences were also reported in another study, on T cells in Graves' hyperthyroidism and ophthalmopathy. From that report: With the HTBI primer set, the TCR CDR3 went through a first round of RT-PCR. Most expanded thyroid clonotypes above 0.001 recurred in blood.

The material sequenced was peripheral blood mononuclear cells (PBMCs), taken at new diagnosis, from a patient treated with antithyroid drugs. The clonotype comes from a woman aged 25-40 years with Graves disease. V usage is TRBV11-2 and J usage is TRBJ2-3; tentative D call: TRBD2 (5 bases). The DNA of the CDR3 is TGTGCCAGCAGCTTGGAGGTGCCTACCACAGATACGCAGTATTTT. This sequence encodes CASSLEVPTTDTQYF.